The present T cell receptor beta chain was sequenced within a study of cytomegalovirus exposure and HLA in healthy donors. Study-level points and caveats: Across donors, sequencing depth was assumed by presence/absence analyses to be roughly uniform.

Trimming removed 0 bases from V and 5 bases from J, with 13 bases in between. In germline, CDR1 is MNHNY, CDR2 SVGAGI (reference sequence). CDR3 length: 15 amino acids. A remark on this clone: The antigen remains unidentified.

60 Vbeta and 13 Jbeta primers were used in PCR. In the source study's methods: Approximately 11 million shared chains were among around 80 million unique TCR beta chains counted in a later analysis. TCRdb's copy holds only in-frame clones and misses some; the assay was immunoSEQ multiplex PCR. V and J calls and clone size are copied from that table; D and trimming were computed from the DNA. Of about 190,000 clones in the sample, 81% are singletons; the top ten hold around 3.5%. This chain links TRBV6-6 with TRBJ1-1; tentative D call: TRBD1 (5 bases). The sample taken for sequencing was PBMCs. This TCR was sampled from a man in his forties in good health and CMV-seropositive. The CDR3 sequence is CASSYSRQGKTEAFF. The CDR3 DNA follows: TGTGCCAGCAGTTACTCGCGTCAGGGAAAGACTGAAGCTTTCTTT.